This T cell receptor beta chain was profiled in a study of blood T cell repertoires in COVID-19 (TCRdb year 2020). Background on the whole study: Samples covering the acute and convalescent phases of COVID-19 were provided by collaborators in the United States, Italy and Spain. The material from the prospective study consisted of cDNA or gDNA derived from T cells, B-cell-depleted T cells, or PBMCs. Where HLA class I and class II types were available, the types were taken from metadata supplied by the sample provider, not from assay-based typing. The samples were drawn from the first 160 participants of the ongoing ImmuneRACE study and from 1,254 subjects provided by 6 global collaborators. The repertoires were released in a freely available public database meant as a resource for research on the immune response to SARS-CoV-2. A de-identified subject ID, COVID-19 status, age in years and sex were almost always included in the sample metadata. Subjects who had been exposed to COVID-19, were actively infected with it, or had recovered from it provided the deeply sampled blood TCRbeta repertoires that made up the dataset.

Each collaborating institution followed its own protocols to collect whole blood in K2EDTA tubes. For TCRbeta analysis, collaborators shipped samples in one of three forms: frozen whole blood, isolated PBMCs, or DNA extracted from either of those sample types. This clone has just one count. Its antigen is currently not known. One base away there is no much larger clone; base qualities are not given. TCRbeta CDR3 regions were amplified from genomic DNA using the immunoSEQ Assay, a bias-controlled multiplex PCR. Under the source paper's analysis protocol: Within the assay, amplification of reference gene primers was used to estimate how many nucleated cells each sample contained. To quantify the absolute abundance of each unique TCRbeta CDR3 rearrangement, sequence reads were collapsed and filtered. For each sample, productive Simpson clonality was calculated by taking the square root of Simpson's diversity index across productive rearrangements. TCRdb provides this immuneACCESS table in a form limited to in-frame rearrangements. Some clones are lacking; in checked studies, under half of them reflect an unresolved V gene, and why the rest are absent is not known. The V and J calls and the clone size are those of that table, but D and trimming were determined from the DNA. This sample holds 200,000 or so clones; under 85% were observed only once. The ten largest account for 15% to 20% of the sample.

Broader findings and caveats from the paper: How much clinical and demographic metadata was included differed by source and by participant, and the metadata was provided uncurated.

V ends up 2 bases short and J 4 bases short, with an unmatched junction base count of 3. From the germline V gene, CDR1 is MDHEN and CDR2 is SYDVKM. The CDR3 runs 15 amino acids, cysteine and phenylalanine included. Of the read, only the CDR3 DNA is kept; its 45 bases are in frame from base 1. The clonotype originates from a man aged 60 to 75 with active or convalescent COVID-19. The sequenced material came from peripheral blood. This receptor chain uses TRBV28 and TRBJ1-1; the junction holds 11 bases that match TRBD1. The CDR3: CASSLSGTGGTEAFF. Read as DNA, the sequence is TGTGCCAGCAGTTTAAGCGGGACAGGGGGCACTGAAGCTTTCTTT. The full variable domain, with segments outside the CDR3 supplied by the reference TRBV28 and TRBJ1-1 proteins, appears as DVKVTQSSRYLVKRTGEKVFLECVQDMDHENMFWYRQDPGLGLRLIYFSYDVKMKEKGDIPEGYSVSREKKERFSLILESASTNQTSMYLCASSLSGTGGTEAFFGQGTRLTVV.